The 8 T cell receptor beta chains given below trace back to one sample, sequenced in a study of identical twins. In TCRdb, the 5' RACE reads were re-called with MiXCR into one record per CDR3 protein. This table holds approximately 500,000 distinct CDR3 sequences, about 24% found once. The data were also submitted as part of a second study, on T cells expressing NK-cell markers.

The specimen was CD4+ T cells sorted from blood. The source of these receptors is a woman under 30 in good health.

The DNA for the CDR3 is TGTGCCAGCAGCTTCGGCGGGCACTCCTACAATGAGCAGTTCTTC. Amino acids: CASSFGGHSYNEQFF. V is TRBV5-5 and J is TRBJ2-1; TRBD2 might be the D (5 bases). Per the germline V gene, CDR1 is SGHKS and CDR2 is YYEKEE (reference sequence). Trimming stripped 2 bases from V and 0 bases from J, with 9 bases between. This CDR3 is built from 15 residues.

The chain is built from TRBV11-2 and TRBJ2-4; maybe TRBD1 (6 bases). Trimming shortened V by 4 bases and J by 8 bases, and 15 bases separated the two germline ends. CDR1 is SGHAT and CDR2 is FQNNGV in the germline V gene. The CDR3 has 14 amino acids. The CDR3 loop reads CASSSRVSGDIQYF. CDR3 sequence (DNA): TGTGCCAGCAGCTCCCGGGTCTCAGGGGACATTCAGTACTTC. Drawing the rest from reference TRBV11-2 and TRBJ2-4, the complete variable domain is EAGVAQSPRYKIIEKRQSVAFWCNPISGHATLYWYQQILGQGPKLLIQFQNNGVVDDSQLPKDRFSAERLKGVDSTLKIQPAKLEDSAVYLCASSSRVSGDIQYFGAGTRLSVL.

In this sample, this clonotype turned up a few times. The chain employs TRBV5-1 and TRBJ1-1; 11 nucleotides agree with TRBD1. The germline gives CDR1 SGHRS, CDR2 YFSETQ. With 2 bases clipped from V and 4 bases from J, the junction kept 7 bases outside the gene matches. The CDR3 sequence is 16 residues long. As DNA, the CDR3 is TGCGCCAGCAGCTTCGGACAGGGGGCCGGGAGCACTGAAGCTTTCTTT. This sequence encodes CASSFGQGAGSTEAFF. Using reference TRBV5-1 and TRBJ1-1 for the parts outside the CDR3, the full variable domain is KAGVTQTPRYLIKTRGQQVTLSCSPISGHRSVSWYQQTPGQGLQFLFEYFSETQRNKGNFPGRFSGRQFSNSRSEMNVSTLELGDSALYLCASSFGQGAGSTEAFFGQGTRLTVV.

The chain combines TRBV20-1 with TRBJ2-1, with TRBD2 identical over 11 bases. The CDR3 runs 15 residues. With 0 bases clipped from V and 7 bases from J, the junction kept 5 bases outside the gene matches. CDR1 is DFQATT and CDR2 is SNEGSKA in the germline V gene (reference sequence). DNA of the CDR3: TGCAGTGCTAGAGAACTAGCGGGGGCCAGAAATGAGCAGTTCTTC. Translated: CSARELAGARNEQFF.

This clonotype was observed a single time. This may arise from a read error, as a much more abundant clone is one base away. The chain combines TRBV10-3 with TRBJ2-2, with D unresolved. Trimming took 6 bases from V and 3 from J, leaving 11 bases between them. CDR3 length: 14 amino acids. Germline CDR1 and CDR2: ENHRY and SYGVKD. CDR3 residues: CAIRLGLDTGELFF. CDR3 DNA: TGTGCCATCAGACTGGGATTGGACACCGGGGAGCTGTTTTTT.

This clonotype was picked up many times. The CDR3 is CASSYRASGYEQYF. The CDR3 DNA reads TGTGCCAGCAGTTACCGCGCTAGCGGCTACGAGCAGTACTTC. V and J are TRBV6-5 and TRBJ2-7; 7 positions agree with TRBD2. Germline V gene lookup returns CDR1 MNHEY and CDR2 SVGAGI. The CDR3 covers 14 residues. The trim removed 2 bases at V and 3 bases at J, leaving 4 bases unmatched.

This clonotype occurred a few times. The chain is built from TRBV29-1 and TRBJ2-6; D gene uncertain. The V and J ends lost 6 bases and 0 bases respectively, with 12 bases between them. In germline, CDR1 is SQVTM, CDR2 ANQGSEA. The CDR3 has 15 amino acids. Here the CDR3 reads CSVAKALSGANVLTF. The CDR3 nucleotides read TGCAGCGTCGCCAAGGCCCTCTCTGGGGCCAACGTCCTGACTTTC.

This clonotype was observed a few times. The chain couples TRBV29-1 to TRBJ2-5; D gene unclear. Germline V gives CDR1 SQVTM, CDR2 ANQGSEA. V dropped 1 base and J dropped 7 bases, with 16 bases sitting between them. The CDR3 has 14 amino acids. CDR3: CSVEVEAGVGTQYF. Written as DNA, the CDR3 is TGCAGCGTTGAAGTTGAGGCCGGAGTGGGGACCCAGTACTTC.